This TCR beta chain is drawn from a study of T-cell reconstitution after alpha-beta-depleted transplantation in children. This clonotype was seen only a few times. A read error may produce the germline difference seen at one junction end. The authors prepared the TCRbeta library with unique molecular identifiers. Via MiXCR, TCRdb re-called the PCR reads, giving one row per CDR3 protein. In the table there are about 980,000 distinct CDR3 sequences, 25% to 30% of which are singletons. This CDR3 has 13 residues. Germline V gene sequence: CDR1 LNHNV, CDR2 YYDKDF (reference sequence). This receptor was obtained from a boy in the first two years of life who had a stem cell transplant for SCID, so the T cells may come from the graft donor. The rearrangement links TRBV15 to TRBJ2-1; weak D call: TRBD2 (6 bases). This material consisted of PBMCs, mostly from graft donor cells, taken 360 days after TCRalphabeta/CD19-depleted stem cell transplant. CDR3 nucleotides: TGTGCCACCAGCAGAGATTCGAGACGGGGACTTGCCTTC. Its protein product is CATSRDSRRGLAF.